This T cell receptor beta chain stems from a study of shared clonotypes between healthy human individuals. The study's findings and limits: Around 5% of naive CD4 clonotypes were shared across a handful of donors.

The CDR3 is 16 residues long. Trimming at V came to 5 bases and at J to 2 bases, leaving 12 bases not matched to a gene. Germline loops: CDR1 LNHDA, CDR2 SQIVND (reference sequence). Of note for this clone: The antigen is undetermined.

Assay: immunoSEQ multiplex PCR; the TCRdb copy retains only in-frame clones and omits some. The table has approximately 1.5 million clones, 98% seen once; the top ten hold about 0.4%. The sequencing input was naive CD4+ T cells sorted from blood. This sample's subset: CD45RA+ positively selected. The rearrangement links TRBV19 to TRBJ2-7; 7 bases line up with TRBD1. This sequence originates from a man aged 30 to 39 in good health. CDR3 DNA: TGTGCCAGTAGTCTCATATCCCGGGACAGCCCCTACGAGCAGTACTTC. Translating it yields CASSLISRDSPYEQYF.